These 2 T cell receptor beta chains came from one sample sequenced in a study of T cells in Graves' hyperthyroidism and ophthalmopathy (dated by TCRdb to the late 2010s). Library method: multiplex PCR. The sequencing machine was an Illumina HiSeq 2000. Amplification of TCR beta CDR3 regions was carried out from RNA transcripts. For the first round of RT-PCR on the TCR CDR3, the HTBI primer set was used together with the Qiagen OneStep RT-PCR kit. The raw public reads went through TCRdb reprocessing: fastp at Q25, MiXCR clone calling, in-frame beta chains kept. Each entry merges the rows of one CDR3 protein and shows their most common DNA and genes. This sample is represented by 350,000 or so distinct CDR3 sequences; roughly 20% of them were singletons. The top ten clonotypes cover 45% to 55% of the sample. The sequenced sample consisted of blood. Receptor source: a woman aged 45-59 years with Graves' hyperthyroidism.

This clonotype was seen at least ten times. This chain joins TRBV6-1 and TRBJ2-5; TRBD2 matches at 13 bases. CDR3 length: 16 amino acids. The V gene end was trimmed by 6 bases and the J gene end by 5 bases; junction bases not matched to a gene: 9. The germline CDR1 and CDR2 sequences are MNHNS and SASEGT. The CDR3 region is CASRSLAGGPEETQYF. CDR3 coding DNA: TGTGCCAGCAGATCACTAGCGGGAGGGCCGGAGGAGACCCAGTACTTC.

This chain links TRBV2 with TRBJ2-5; 9 positions match TRBD1. The V and J ends lost 11 bases and 5 bases, in that order; junction bases with no gene match: 9. The CDR3 totals 13 residues. Germline V CDR1 and CDR2: SNHLY, FYNNEI. CDR3 nucleotide sequence: TGTGCCGGGACCGGGACAGGGACGGAGACCCAGTACTTC. Encoded protein: CAGTGTGTETQYF.